A selection of T cell receptor beta chains follows, all from one sample in a study of persistence of HIV-infected CD4 T cells. Which antigens these TCRs recognize remains unknown. Some clones are missing from TCRdb's copy, which holds only in-frame ones; the method was immunoSEQ multiplex PCR. In the table there are tens of thousands of clones, 80% to 90% of which are singletons. Sequences were derived from CD4+ T cells sorted from PBMCs after roughly 18-hour stimulation, sampled from a patient who received antiretroviral therapy. The receptors stem from an adult woman with HIV who was CMV-seropositive. Both conserved end residues are part of each CDR3. The D gene is left open where the match is weak. Clone sizes are given selectively: once, few, many, or a class where the clone is expanded.

TRBJ2-7	.	.	TRBV7-3	CASSPGQRSPYGQYF	TGTGCCAGCAGCCCCGGACAGAGGAGCCCCTACGGGCAGTACTTC
TRBJ1-5	once	TRBD1	TRBV7-9	CASSLTGGSNQPQHF	TGTGCCAGCAGCTTGACAGGGGGAAGCAATCAGCCCCAGCATTTT
TRBJ1-3	.	.	TRBV18	CASSPQGPGNTIYF	TGTGCCAGCTCACCACAGGGTCCTGGAAACACCATATATTTT
TRBJ2-3	.	TRBD2	TRBV18	CASSRDYRTDTQYF	TGTGCCAGCTCTCGGGACTATCGCACAGATACGCAGTATTTT
TRBJ2-6	.	.	TRBV5-8	CASSFRLRAGANVLTF	TGTGCCAGCAGCTTTCGTCTTAGGGCTGGGGCCAACGTCCTGACTTTC
TRBJ1-1	.	.	TRBV10-3	CAISESNKRGTEAFF	TGTGCCATCAGTGAGTCGAATAAGCGGGGGACTGAAGCTTTCTTT
TRBJ1-1	.	.	TRBV12-3/TRBV12-4	CASRQNTEAFF	TGTGCCAGCAGGCAGAACACTGAAGCTTTCTTT
TRBJ2-1	.	.	TRBV2	CASLTGPQRTYNEQFF	TGTGCCAGCCTTACCGGACCCCAAAGGACCTACAATGAGCAGTTCTTC
TRBJ2-1	.	.	TRBV6-5	CASSRGPLDNEQFF	TGTGCCAGCAGTAGGGGCCCCCTAGACAATGAGCAGTTCTTC
TRBJ1-4	.	TRBD1	TRBV5-1	CASSLEGGRSNEKLFF	TGCGCCAGCAGCTTGGAAGGGGGCAGGAGTAATGAAAAACTGTTTTTT
TRBJ1-1	.	TRBD1	TRBV6-5	CASKSGQGNTEAFF	TGTGCCAGCAAGTCGGGACAGGGGAACACTGAAGCTTTCTTT
TRBJ1-1	.	.	TRBV28	CASSFGDGLNTEAFF	TGTGCCAGCAGTTTCGGGGACGGATTGAACACTGAAGCTTTCTTT
TRBJ1-2	once	.	TRBV28	CASSYIMLTTGYTF	TGTGCCAGCAGTTACATTATGCTGACTACGGGCTACACCTTC
TRBJ2-5	.	TRBD1	TRBV18	CASSPNQGAGETQYF	TGTGCCAGCTCACCAAACCAGGGGGCGGGAGAGACCCAGTACTTC
TRBJ2-1	.	TRBD2	TRBV10-3	CAISVREGRNNEQFF	TGTGCCATCAGTGTTCGGGAGGGCCGCAACAATGAGCAGTTCTTC
TRBJ2-7	.	.	TRBV19	CASSPGGRGAIYEQYF	TGTGCCAGTAGCCCCGGGGGCAGGGGGGCTATCTACGAGCAGTACTTC
TRBJ1-6	few	.	TRBV4-1	CASSQVLGVPRSPLHF	TGCGCCAGCAGCCAAGTACTCGGGGTTCCTCGGTCACCCCTCCACTTT
TRBJ1-1	.	TRBD1	TRBV2	CASSTGQGNTEAFF	TGTGCCAGCAGTACTGGACAGGGTAACACTGAAGCTTTCTTT
TRBJ1-4	.	.	TRBV19	CASRGFSTNEKLFF	TGTGCCAGCAGGGGATTTTCAACTAATGAAAAACTGTTTTTT
TRBJ2-6	.	TRBD1	TRBV6-2/TRBV6-3	CASSYTGTEVSGANVLTF	TGTGCCAGCAGTTACACAGGGACAGAGGTCTCTGGGGCCAACGTCCTGACTTTC
TRBJ1-6	.	TRBD1	TRBV20-1	CSGSGQGGSPLHF	TGCAGTGGTAGTGGACAGGGAGGATCACCCCTCCACTTT
TRBJ2-3	.	.	TRBV7-9	CASSFDEGTQYF	TGTGCCAGCAGCTTCGACGAAGGTACGCAGTATTTT
TRBJ2-4	.	TRBD1	TRBV6-1	CASSEWGQGKNIQYF	TGTGCCAGCAGTGAATGGGGACAGGGGAAAAACATTCAGTACTTC
TRBJ2-1	.	TRBD2	TRBV7-2	CASSSGLAGGHEQFF	TGTGCCAGCAGCTCTGGACTAGCGGGGGGACATGAGCAGTTCTTC
TRBJ1-2	.	TRBD1	TRBV5-1	CASSLSDRGVGYTF	TGCGCCAGCAGCTTGTCGGACAGGGGGGTTGGCTACACCTTC